What follows are 27 T cell receptor beta chains derived from one specimen sequenced in a study of cytomegalovirus exposure and HLA in healthy donors. The PCR used 60 Vbeta and 13 Jbeta primers. Some clones are missing from TCRdb's copy, which holds only in-frame ones; the method was immunoSEQ multiplex PCR. The profile covers some 200,000 clones, with approximately 85% appearing a single time and under 2% taken by the ten largest. Sequencing was carried out using PBMCs. The receptors stem from a girl aged 10-17 years in good health and CMV-seropositive.

The genes are TRBV15 and TRBJ2-6; weak D call: TRBD1 (7 bases). In germline, CDR1 is LNHNV, CDR2 YYDKDF (reference sequence). This CDR3 is 19 amino acids long. The V gene lost 5 bases and the J gene lost 2 bases, with 22 bases spanning the gap. The CDR3 here is CATSPRPGGGLAGANVLTF. In nucleotides, the CDR3 is TGTGCCACCAGCCCCCGCCCCGGAGGGGGCTTGGCTGGGGCCAACGTCCTGACTTTC.

V gene TRBV5-6 combines with J gene TRBJ2-5; 7 bases fit TRBD2. Losses at the gene ends were 1 base for V and 5 bases for J; bases not matched to a gene: 8. The CDR3 is 15 residues long. CDR1 and CDR2 from the germline V gene are SGHDT and YYEEEE. The CDR3 DNA is TGTGCCAGCAGCTTGAATTCCTTCGGGGGGGAGACCCAGTACTTC. Translating gives CASSLNSFGGETQYF.

The J gene is TRBJ1-1, the V gene TRBV19, with 12 bases identical to TRBD1. Per the germline V gene, CDR1 is LNHDA and CDR2 is SQIVND (reference sequence). The CDR3 has 21 amino acids. Germline trimming cut 5 bases from V and 6 bases from J; bases unmatched to any gene: 25. The CDR3 protein is CASSARWDRGRRVSGSPEAFF. The CDR3 nucleotides read TGTGCCAGTAGTGCCCGATGGGACAGGGGGCGCAGGGTTAGTGGATCACCTGAAGCTTTCTTT. Looking up the rest from reference TRBV19 and TRBJ1-1 gives the full variable domain: DGGITQSPKYLFRKEGQNVTLSCEQNLNHDAMYWYRQDPGQGLRLIYYSQIVNDFQKGDIAEGYSVSREKKESFPLTVTSAQKNPTAFYLCASSARWDRGRRVSGSPEAFFGQGTRLTVV.

This clone showed up just a few times. The CDR3 loop is CASSEASGRQKLFF. DNA for the CDR3: TGTGCCAGCAGTGAAGCTTCAGGGCGGCAAAAACTGTTTTTT. The chain couples TRBV2 to TRBJ1-4, with D possibly matching TRBD1 (5 bases). The V end lost 0 bases, the J end lost 9 bases, and 11 bases lay between the germline ends. CDR3 length: 14 residues. Germline values: CDR1 SNHLY, CDR2 FYNNEI.

V and J are TRBV4-3 and TRBJ1-2, with D possibly being TRBD1 (5 bases). Germline values: CDR1 LGHNA, CDR2 YSLEER. V lost 0 bases, J lost 6 bases, and 14 bases lay in between. CDR3 length equals 15 residues. In DNA, the CDR3 is TGCGCCAGCAGCCAAGAGGCGGGGGTGGGCGATGGCTACACCTTC. The encoded protein is CASSQEAGVGDGYTF.

This clone was counted a few times. The V call is TRBV5-1, the J call TRBJ1-6, with D possibly TRBD1 on 6 matching bases. In germline, CDR1 is SGHRS, CDR2 YFSETQ. Trimming left V 4 bases short and J 10 bases short, with 12 bases between. The CDR3 has 13 residues. CDR3 nucleotides: TGCGCCAGCAGCACCGAACAGGGATCACCCCTCCACTTT. Its protein is CASSTEQGSPLHF.

This clone was seen a single time. The chain recombines TRBV4-3 with TRBJ2-3; 9 nucleotides line up with TRBD1. Looked up from germline, CDR1 is LGHNA and CDR2 is YSLEER. J gave up 0 bases and V 2 bases, and 6 bases lay outside the gene matches. The CDR3 covers 17 residues. CDR3 in amino acids: CASSQWGQGTSTDTQYF. The CDR3 DNA reads as TGCGCCAGCAGCCAATGGGGACAGGGTACTAGCACAGATACGCAGTATTTT.

The chain carries TRBV5-4 and TRBJ1-2; D may be TRBD1 (5 bases). This CDR3 has 16 amino acids. Trimming left V 1 base short and J 8 bases short, with 21 bases between. Germline assignment: CDR1 SGHNT and CDR2 YYREEE (reference sequence). CDR3 DNA sequence: TGTGCCAGCAGCTTGAACGGGGGAGGTCTGAATCACGGCTACACCTTC. Translating it yields CASSLNGGGLNHGYTF. Drawing the rest from reference TRBV5-4 and TRBJ1-2, the complete variable domain is ETGVTQSPTHLIKTRGQQVTLRCSSQSGHNTVSWYQQALGQGPQFIFQYYREEENGRGNFPPRFSGLQFPNYSSELNVNALELDDSALYLCASSLNGGGLNHGYTFGSGTRLTVV.

This clone was seen once. The J gene is TRBJ1-5, the V gene TRBV18, with D possibly being TRBD1 (6 bases). Germline CDR1 KGHSH, CDR2 LQKENI. The CDR3 is made up of 16 amino acids. V was cut by 2 bases and J by 3 bases, with 14 bases left in between. The CDR3 nucleotides are TGTGCCAGCTCACCAGGAGTCAGGGGCCTCAATCAGCCCCAGCATTTT. Translating gives CASSPGVRGLNQPQHF.

The sample holds a few counts of this clone. The chain carries TRBV4-3 and TRBJ2-1, with a possible D match to TRBD2 (5 bases). The CDR3 length is 15 residues. Germline loops: CDR1 LGHNA, CDR2 YSLEER. The V end was cut by 0 bases, the J end by 1 base, with 7 bases between. CDR3 region: CASSQDSGSYNEQFF. CDR3 DNA sequence: TGCGCCAGCAGCCAAGATTCGGGATCCTACAATGAGCAGTTCTTC.

The chain links TRBV25-1 to TRBJ1-1; TRBD1 matches 7 bases. The J segment lost 4 bases and the V segment lost 10 bases, leaving 3 bases of the junction unmatched. In germline, CDR1 is MGHDK, CDR2 SYGVNS. The CDR3 contains 11 residues. The CDR3 loop reads CATWDSTEAFF. Written as DNA, the CDR3 is TGTGCCACCTGGGACAGCACTGAAGCTTTCTTT.

The J gene is TRBJ2-6, the V gene TRBV15, with a weak D call TRBD1 (5 bases). CDR1 and CDR2 (germline): LNHNV, YYDKDF (reference sequence). This CDR3 has 17 amino acids. V lost 0 bases and J lost 0, with 9 bases in between. As DNA, the CDR3 is TGTGCCACCAGCAGAGATAGGACAATCTCTGGGGCCAACGTCCTGACTTTC. Encoded protein: CATSRDRTISGANVLTF.

The rearrangement uses TRBV7-6 and TRBJ2-7; TRBD1 agrees at 10 bases. The CDR3 runs to 17 residues. The germline V gene encodes CDR1 SGHVS and CDR2 FNYEAQ. Trimming took 3 bases from V and 2 from J; bases not matched to a gene: 10. CDR3: CASSFSPDRGDTYEQYF. CDR3 nucleotide sequence: TGTGCCAGCAGCTTCTCCCCGGACAGGGGGGATACCTACGAGCAGTACTTC.

The chain combines TRBV10-1 with TRBJ2-3; 7 bases match TRBD2. The CDR3 contains 15 residues. V was clipped by 2 bases and J by 5 bases; unmatched bases: 7. Germline loops: CDR1 WNHNN, CDR2 SYGVQD (reference sequence). The CDR3 sequence is CASSERGRAVDTQYF. CDR3 in DNA: TGCGCCAGCAGTGAGCGGGGGAGGGCGGTAGATACGCAGTATTTT.

In its sample, this clone was seen a few times. The chain's CDR3 is CATSPGLGKEQYF. The CDR3 nucleotides read TGCGCCACCTCCCCGGGACTGGGCAAAGAGCAGTACTTC. The rearrangement joins TRBV10-1 to TRBJ2-7; TRBD2 is a possible D gene (6 bases). The V gene lost 10 bases and the J gene lost 7 bases, with 20 bases spanning the gap. CDR3 size: 13 residues. Germline V CDR1 and CDR2: WNHNN, SYGVQD (reference sequence).

The chain carries TRBV6-1 and TRBJ1-5; TRBD1 aligns across 9 bases. Germline assignment: CDR1 MNHNS and CDR2 SASEGT. Germline trimming cut 4 bases from V and 5 bases from J; bases unmatched to any gene: 9. The CDR3 is 16 amino acids. The CDR3 DNA reads as TGTGCCAGCAGTGTGGACAGGGGTTTTCGAGATCAGCCCCAGCATTTT. It is translated as CASSVDRGFRDQPQHF.

This chain links TRBV30 with TRBJ2-5; 16 nucleotides line up with TRBD2. This CDR3 comprises 15 residues. J gave up 7 bases and V 4 bases, and 6 bases lay outside the gene matches. Germline V gene sequence: CDR1 GTSNPN, CDR2 SVGIG (reference sequence). CDR3 region: CAWMGLAGGLGTQYF. The CDR3 DNA sequence: TGTGCCTGGATGGGACTAGCGGGGGGGCTTGGGACCCAGTACTTC.

The chain combines TRBV19 with TRBJ2-2; possibly TRBD2 for D (5 bases). The CDR3 sequence is 15 residues long. Germline V gene sequence: CDR1 LNHDA, CDR2 SQIVND (reference sequence). Trimming cost V 5 bases and J 4 bases, with 14 bases left between them. The CDR3 is CASSPWTELTGELFF. CDR3 nucleotide sequence: TGTGCCAGTAGTCCTTGGACTGAACTCACCGGGGAGCTGTTTTTT.

This clone has a handful of counts. The chain is built from TRBV19 and TRBJ2-6, with D maybe TRBD1 (6 bases). Trimming stripped 3 bases from V and 4 bases from J, with 13 bases between. Per the germline V gene, CDR1 is LNHDA and CDR2 is SQIVND (reference sequence). This CDR3 is 16 amino acids long. CDR3 in DNA: TGTGCCAGTAGTATCCAGGGGACGACAGGGGCCAACGTCCTGACTTTC. This sequence encodes CASSIQGTTGANVLTF.

CDR3 in amino acids: CARHGTSGFNEQFF. The DNA of the CDR3 is TGTGCCCGACACGGGACTAGCGGTTTCAATGAGCAGTTCTTC. This rearrangement joins TRBV30 to TRBJ2-1, with 11 bases identical to TRBD2. Trimming cost V 8 bases and J 6 bases; bases outside gene matches: 9. CDR1 and CDR2 from the germline V gene are GTSNPN and SVGIG (reference sequence). The CDR3 spans 14 residues.

This chain links TRBV2 with TRBJ2-3, with 11 positions matching TRBD2. The CDR3 consists of 16 residues. CDR1 is SNHLY and CDR2 is FYNNEI in the germline V gene. The V gene end was trimmed by 7 bases and the J gene end by 5 bases; junction bases not matched to a gene: 11. CDR3 residues: CASKQISGGALDTQYF. CDR3 DNA sequence: TGTGCCAGCAAGCAGATTAGCGGGGGGGCCCTAGATACGCAGTATTTT.

The chain has TRBV11-3 and TRBJ2-3; 10 nucleotides line up with TRBD2. The CDR3 totals 19 residues. The ends lost 0 bases at V and 4 bases at J; junction bases unmatched: 13. The V gene's germline CDR1 is SGHNT and CDR2 YENEEA. CDR3 in DNA: TGTGCCAGCAGCTTAGATCTCCGTTTGGCTAGCGGGGGCGCAGATACGCAGTATTTT. This codes for CASSLDLRLASGGADTQYF.

The rearrangement links TRBV9 to TRBJ2-3; a weak D match, TRBD2 (6 bases). The CDR3 has 16 residues. V dropped 5 bases and J dropped 4 bases, with 20 bases sitting between them. CDR1 is SGDLS, CDR2 YYNGEE, per germline. This CDR3 reads CASSQSIAVSSDTQYF. CDR3 DNA: TGTGCCAGCAGTCAGTCGATAGCGGTTTCGTCAGATACGCAGTATTTT. The variable domain in full, with the rest retrieved from reference TRBV9 and TRBJ2-3, is DSGVTQTPKHLITATGQRVTLRCSPRSGDLSVYWYQQSLDQGLQFLIQYYNGEERAKGNILERFSAQQFPDLHSELNLSSLELGDSALYFCASSQSIAVSSDTQYFGPGTRLTVL.

This clone was counted between two and nine times. The chain uses TRBV27 and TRBJ2-2; D gene ambiguous. Trimming stripped 1 base from V and 5 bases from J, with 2 bases between. The V gene's germline CDR1 is MNHEY and CDR2 SMNVEV (reference sequence). The CDR3 runs 12 residues. In nucleotides, the CDR3 is TGTGCCAGCAGTTTATTAACCGGGGAGCTGTTTTTT. Its protein is CASSLLTGELFF.

This chain connects TRBV11-2 to TRBJ2-2; 8 bases line up with TRBD1. Germline loops: CDR1 SGHAT, CDR2 FQNNGV. J lost 0 bases, V lost 4 bases, and 7 bases had no gene match. This CDR3 has 17 residues. CDR3 loop: CASSSSRTGPNTGELFF. CDR3 DNA: TGTGCCAGCAGCTCCTCCCGGACAGGGCCGAACACCGGGGAGCTGTTTTTT. Filled out from reference TRBV11-2 and TRBJ2-2, the complete variable domain reads EAGVAQSPRYKIIEKRQSVAFWCNPISGHATLYWYQQILGQGPKLLIQFQNNGVVDDSQLPKDRFSAERLKGVDSTLKIQPAKLEDSAVYLCASSSSRTGPNTGELFFGEGSRLTVL.

This sequence joins TRBV4-3 and TRBJ2-7; 8 nucleotides align to TRBD2. The length of the CDR3 is 17 residues. Trimming at V came to 0 bases and at J to 6 bases, leaving 13 bases not matched to a gene. CDR1 is LGHNA, CDR2 YSLEER, per germline. This CDR3 is CASSQDRVAGGSFEQYF. Written as DNA, the CDR3 is TGCGCCAGCAGCCAAGATCGGGTGGCGGGGGGCTCGTTCGAGCAGTACTTC.

The gene calls are TRBV6-5 and TRBJ1-1, with D unclear. Trimming pared 5 bases from V and 0 bases from J, leaving 7 bases between. Germline V gene lookup returns CDR1 MNHEY and CDR2 SVGAGI. This CDR3 has 13 residues. CDR3: CASSTELNTEAFF. The CDR3 nucleotides read TGTGCCAGCAGTACCGAGTTGAACACTGAAGCTTTCTTT.